This T cell receptor (beta chain) was found in a study of T cells in Graves' hyperthyroidism and ophthalmopathy. TCR beta CDR3 regions were amplified from RNA transcripts. TCR CDR3 regions were first amplified by RT-PCR with HTBI primers. Using its own MiXCR run on the multiplex PCR reads, TCRdb lists one record per CDR3 protein. The table has roughly 570,000 distinct CDR3 sequences, about 43% seen once. This clonotype was seen repeatedly, ten times or more. This CDR3 contains 18 residues. From germline, CDR1 is KGHDR and CDR2 SFDVKD. Germline trimming cut 5 bases from V and 8 bases from J; bases unmatched to any gene: 17.

The chain is built from TRBV24-1 and TRBJ1-4; TRBD1 matches at 9 bases. The source of this sequence is a woman aged 18-29 years with Graves' hyperthyroidism. Sequences were obtained from peripheral blood or thyroid tissue (not recorded which). The CDR3 is CATSGGPRGQGGEEKLFF. The CDR3 DNA follows: TGTGCCACCAGTGGCGGACCCCGGGGACAGGGCGGCGAGGAAAAACTGTTTTTT.